This entry lists 5 T cell receptor beta chains sequenced from one sample in a study of identical twins. MiXCR, run by TCRdb on the 5' RACE reads, gives a single entry per CDR3 protein. This table holds around 1.7 million distinct CDR3 sequences, about 31% found once. Material: cord blood. The receptors come from a newborn girl in good health.

The CDR3: CASSLDPDTISTDTQYF. The CDR3 DNA reads as TGTGCCAGCAGCTTGGACCCGGACACGATCAGCACAGATACGCAGTATTTT. The genes are TRBV11-2 and TRBJ2-3; D perhaps matches TRBD1 (5 bases). The CDR3 spans 17 residues. With 3 bases removed from V and 0 bases from J, the gap between germline ends came to 16 bases. CDR1 and CDR2 from the germline V gene are SGHAT and FQNNGV. Using reference TRBV11-2 and TRBJ2-3 for the parts outside the CDR3, the full variable domain is EAGVAQSPRYKIIEKRQSVAFWCNPISGHATLYWYQQILGQGPKLLIQFQNNGVVDDSQLPKDRFSAERLKGVDSTLKIQPAKLEDSAVYLCASSLDPDTISTDTQYFGPGTRLTVL.

J is TRBJ2-1 and V is TRBV25-1; the D is unclear. V was pared by 1 base and J by 0 bases, with 10 bases between. Looked up from germline, CDR1 is MGHDK and CDR2 is SYGVNS. The CDR3 is 16 residues long. CDR3 coding DNA: TGTGCCAGCAGTGAATTGTGGCGTAGCTCCTACAATGAGCAGTTCTTC. As protein: CASSELWRSSYNEQFF.

This sequence joins TRBV12-3 or TRBV12-4 and TRBJ2-1; 7 bases are shared with TRBD2. V lost 5 bases and J lost 13; bases outside the gene matches: 11. The CDR3 totals 13 residues. The DNA of the CDR3 is TGTGCCAGCAGTCCAAGGACTAGGAAGACCCAGTTCTTC. Its protein is CASSPRTRKTQFF.

The rearrangement uses TRBV12-3 or TRBV12-4 and TRBJ1-5; 8 positions agree with TRBD1. CDR3 length equals 20 residues. V shed 6 bases and J 2 bases; nucleotides not matched to a gene: 21. The CDR3 is CASSSKWGTGVYQGNQPQHF. The CDR3 bases are TGTGCCAGCAGCTCCAAGTGGGGGACAGGAGTCTATCAGGGCAATCAGCCCCAGCATTTT.

V usage is TRBV11-2 and J usage is TRBJ1-1, with D possibly TRBD1 on 5 matching bases. The CDR3 is 15 amino acids. CDR1 SGHAT and CDR2 FQNNGV come from the germline V gene. Trimming pared 2 bases from V and 3 bases from J, leaving 13 bases between. CDR3 in DNA: TGTGCCAGCAGCTTATCGCGGGCAGGGTACACTGAAGCTTTCTTT. Translated: CASSLSRAGYTEAFF.